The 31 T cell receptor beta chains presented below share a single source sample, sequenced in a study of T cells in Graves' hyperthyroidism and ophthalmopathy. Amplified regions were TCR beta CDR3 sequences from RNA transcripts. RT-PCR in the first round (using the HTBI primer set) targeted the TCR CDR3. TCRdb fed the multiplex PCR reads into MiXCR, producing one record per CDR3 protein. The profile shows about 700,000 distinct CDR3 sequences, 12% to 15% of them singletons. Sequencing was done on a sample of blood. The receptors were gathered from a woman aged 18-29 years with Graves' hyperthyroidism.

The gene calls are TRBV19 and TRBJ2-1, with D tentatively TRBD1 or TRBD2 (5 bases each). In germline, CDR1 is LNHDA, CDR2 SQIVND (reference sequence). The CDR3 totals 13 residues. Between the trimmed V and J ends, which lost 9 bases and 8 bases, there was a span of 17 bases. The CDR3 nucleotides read TGTGCCAGCAGGGAATGGCGGGCCCATGAGCAGTTCTTC. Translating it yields CASREWRAHEQFF.

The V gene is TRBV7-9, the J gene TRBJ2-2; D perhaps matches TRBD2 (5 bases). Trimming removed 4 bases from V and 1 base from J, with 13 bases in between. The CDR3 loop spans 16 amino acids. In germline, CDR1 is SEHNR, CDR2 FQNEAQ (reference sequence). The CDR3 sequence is CASSSGLTKNTGELFF. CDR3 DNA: TGTGCCAGCAGCTCGGGATTGACAAAGAACACCGGGGAGCTGTTTTTT. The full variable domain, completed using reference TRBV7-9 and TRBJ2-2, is DTGVSQNPRHKITKRGQNVTFRCDPISEHNRLYWYRQTLGQGPEFLTYFQNEAQLEKSRLLSDRFSAERPKGSFSTLEIQRTEQGDSAMYLCASSSGLTKNTGELFFGEGSRLTVL.

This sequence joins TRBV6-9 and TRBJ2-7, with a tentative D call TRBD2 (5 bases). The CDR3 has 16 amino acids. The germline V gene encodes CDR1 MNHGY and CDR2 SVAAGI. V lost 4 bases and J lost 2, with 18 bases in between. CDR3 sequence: CASSSSPSLTPYEQYF. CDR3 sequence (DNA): TGTGCCAGCAGTTCGTCCCCTAGCCTCACGCCCTACGAGCAGTACTTC.

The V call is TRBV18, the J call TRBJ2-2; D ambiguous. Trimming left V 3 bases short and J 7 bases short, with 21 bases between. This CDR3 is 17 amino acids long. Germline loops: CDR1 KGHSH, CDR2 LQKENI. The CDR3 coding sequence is TGTGCCAGCTCACCGCGACGTTCCGGAGCCGAAAGCGGGGAGCTGTTTTTT. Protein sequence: CASSPRRSGAESGELFF. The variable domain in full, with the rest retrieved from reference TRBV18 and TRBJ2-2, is NAGVMQNPRHLVRRRGQEARLRCSPMKGHSHVYWYRQLPEEGLKFMVYLQKENIIDESGMPKERFSAEFPKEGPSILRIQQVVRGDSAAYFCASSPRRSGAESGELFFGEGSRLTVL.

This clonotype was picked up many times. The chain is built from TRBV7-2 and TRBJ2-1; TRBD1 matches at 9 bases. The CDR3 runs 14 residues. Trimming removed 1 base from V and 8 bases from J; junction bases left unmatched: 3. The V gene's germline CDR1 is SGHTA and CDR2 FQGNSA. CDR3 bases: TGTGCCAGCAGCTTAGTGGGACAGGGCTATGAGCAGTTCTTC. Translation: CASSLVGQGYEQFF.

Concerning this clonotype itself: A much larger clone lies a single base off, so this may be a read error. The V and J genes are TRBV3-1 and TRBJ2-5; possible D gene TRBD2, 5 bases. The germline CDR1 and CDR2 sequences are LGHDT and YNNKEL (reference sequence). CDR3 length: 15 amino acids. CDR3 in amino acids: CVSSPAGVSQETQYF. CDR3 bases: TGTGTCAGCAGCCCGGCGGGCGTGTCCCAAGAGACCCAGTACTTC.

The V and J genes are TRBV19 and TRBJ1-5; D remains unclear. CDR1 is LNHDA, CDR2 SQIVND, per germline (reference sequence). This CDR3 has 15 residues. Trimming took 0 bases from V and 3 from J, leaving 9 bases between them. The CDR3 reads CASSIDAGFNQPQHF. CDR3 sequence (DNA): TGTGCCAGTAGTATAGATGCGGGATTCAATCAGCCCCAGCATTTT.

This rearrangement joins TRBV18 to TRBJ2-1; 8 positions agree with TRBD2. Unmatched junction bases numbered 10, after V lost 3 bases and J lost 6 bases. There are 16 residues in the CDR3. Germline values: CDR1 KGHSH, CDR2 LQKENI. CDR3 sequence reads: CASSPRSGSTGNEQFF. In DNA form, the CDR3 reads TGTGCCAGCTCACCGAGGAGCGGGAGCACGGGCAATGAGCAGTTCTTC.

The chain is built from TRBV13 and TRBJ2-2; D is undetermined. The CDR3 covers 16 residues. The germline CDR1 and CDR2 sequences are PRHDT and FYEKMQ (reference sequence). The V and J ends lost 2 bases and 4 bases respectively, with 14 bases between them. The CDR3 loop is CASSLLGPLSTGELFF. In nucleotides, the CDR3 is TGTGCCAGCAGCTTACTTGGCCCCTTGAGCACCGGGGAGCTGTTTTTT.

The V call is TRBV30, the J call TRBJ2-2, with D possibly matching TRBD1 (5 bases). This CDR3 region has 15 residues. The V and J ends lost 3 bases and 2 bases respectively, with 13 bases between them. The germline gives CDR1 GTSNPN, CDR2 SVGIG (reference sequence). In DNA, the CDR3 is TGTGCCTGGAGACGGGTGACAGTCAACACCGGGGAGCTGTTTTTT. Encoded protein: CAWRRVTVNTGELFF.

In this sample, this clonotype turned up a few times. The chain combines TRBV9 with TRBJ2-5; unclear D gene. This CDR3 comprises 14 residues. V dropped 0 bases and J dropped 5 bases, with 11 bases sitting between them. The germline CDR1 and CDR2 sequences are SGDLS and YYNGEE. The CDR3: CASSVGGSPETQYF. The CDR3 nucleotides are TGTGCCAGCAGCGTAGGGGGTAGCCCCGAGACCCAGTACTTC.

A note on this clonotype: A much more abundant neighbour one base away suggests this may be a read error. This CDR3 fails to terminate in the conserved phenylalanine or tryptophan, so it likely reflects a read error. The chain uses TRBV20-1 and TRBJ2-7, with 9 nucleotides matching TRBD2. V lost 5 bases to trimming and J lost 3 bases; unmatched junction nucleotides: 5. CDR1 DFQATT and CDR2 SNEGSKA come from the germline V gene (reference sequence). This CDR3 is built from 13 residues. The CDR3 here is CSAGGLASYEQYS. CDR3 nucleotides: TGCAGTGCTGGAGGACTAGCGAGCTACGAGCAGTACTCC.

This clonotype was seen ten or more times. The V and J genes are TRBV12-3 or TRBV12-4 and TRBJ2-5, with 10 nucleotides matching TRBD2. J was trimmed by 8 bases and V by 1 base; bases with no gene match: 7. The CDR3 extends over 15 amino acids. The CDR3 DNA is TGTGCCAGCAGTTTAGTTTGGCTAGCGGGAGAAACCCAGTACTTC. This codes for CASSLVWLAGETQYF.

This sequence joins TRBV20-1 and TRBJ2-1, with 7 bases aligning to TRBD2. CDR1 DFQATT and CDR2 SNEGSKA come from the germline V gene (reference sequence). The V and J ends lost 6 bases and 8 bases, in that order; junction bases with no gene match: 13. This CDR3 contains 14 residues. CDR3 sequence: CSAVVGGRFYEQFF. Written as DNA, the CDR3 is TGCAGTGCGGTGGTGGGAGGGCGGTTCTATGAGCAGTTCTTC.

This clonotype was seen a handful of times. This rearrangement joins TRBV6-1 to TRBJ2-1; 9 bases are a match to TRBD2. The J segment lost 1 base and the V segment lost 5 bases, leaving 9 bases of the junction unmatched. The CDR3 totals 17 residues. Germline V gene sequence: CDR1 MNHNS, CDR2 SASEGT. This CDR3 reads CASSSLLAGDSYNEQFF. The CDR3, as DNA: TGTGCCAGCAGTTCGTTACTAGCGGGCGATTCCTACAATGAGCAGTTCTTC.

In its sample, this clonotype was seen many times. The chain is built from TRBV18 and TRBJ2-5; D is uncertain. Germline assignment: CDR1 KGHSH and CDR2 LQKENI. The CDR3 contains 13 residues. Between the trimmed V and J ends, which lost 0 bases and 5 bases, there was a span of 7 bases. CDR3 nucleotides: TGTGCCAGCTCACCACCGTCGGTGGAGACCCAGTACTTC. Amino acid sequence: CASSPPSVETQYF.

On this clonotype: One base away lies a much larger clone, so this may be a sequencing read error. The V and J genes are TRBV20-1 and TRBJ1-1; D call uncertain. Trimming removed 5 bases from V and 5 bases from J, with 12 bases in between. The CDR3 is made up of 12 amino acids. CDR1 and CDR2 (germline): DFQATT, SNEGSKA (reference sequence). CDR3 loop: CSAALGLTEAFF. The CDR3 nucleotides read TGCAGTGCTGCGTTAGGGTTGACTGAAGCTTTCTTT.

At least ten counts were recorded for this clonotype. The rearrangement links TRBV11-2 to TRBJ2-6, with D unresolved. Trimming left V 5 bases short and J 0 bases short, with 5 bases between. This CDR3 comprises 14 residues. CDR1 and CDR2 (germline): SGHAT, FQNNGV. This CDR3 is CASSPGSGANVLTF. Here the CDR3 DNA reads TGTGCCAGCAGCCCCGGCTCTGGGGCCAACGTCCTGACTTTC.

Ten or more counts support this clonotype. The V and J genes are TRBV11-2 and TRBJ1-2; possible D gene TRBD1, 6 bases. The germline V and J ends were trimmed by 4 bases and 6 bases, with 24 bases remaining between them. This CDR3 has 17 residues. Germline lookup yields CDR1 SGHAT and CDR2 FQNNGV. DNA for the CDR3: TGTGCCAGCAGCTGGGGGCCGGGGACGGAGCTTGCAAATGGCTACACCTTC. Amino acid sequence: CASSWGPGTELANGYTF.

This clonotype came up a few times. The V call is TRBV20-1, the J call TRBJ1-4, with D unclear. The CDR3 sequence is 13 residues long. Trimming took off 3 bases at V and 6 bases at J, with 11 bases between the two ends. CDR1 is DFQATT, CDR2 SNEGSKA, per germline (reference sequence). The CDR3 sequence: CSARSPTDEKLFF. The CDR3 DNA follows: TGCAGTGCTAGGAGCCCTACGGATGAAAAACTGTTTTTT.

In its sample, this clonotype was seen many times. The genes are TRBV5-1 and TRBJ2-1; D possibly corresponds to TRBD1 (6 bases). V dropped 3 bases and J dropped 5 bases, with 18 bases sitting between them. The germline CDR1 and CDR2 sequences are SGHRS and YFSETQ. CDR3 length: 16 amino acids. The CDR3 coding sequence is TGCGCCAGCAGCTCTCCTTTAGGGGGAATCGACAATGAGCAGTTCTTC. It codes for CASSSPLGGIDNEQFF.

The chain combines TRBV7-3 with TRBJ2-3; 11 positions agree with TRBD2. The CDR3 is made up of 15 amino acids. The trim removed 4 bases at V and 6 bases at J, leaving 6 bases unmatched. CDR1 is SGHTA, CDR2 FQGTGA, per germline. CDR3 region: CASSSTSGSFDTQYF. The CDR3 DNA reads TGTGCCAGCAGCTCAACTAGCGGGAGTTTCGATACGCAGTATTTT.

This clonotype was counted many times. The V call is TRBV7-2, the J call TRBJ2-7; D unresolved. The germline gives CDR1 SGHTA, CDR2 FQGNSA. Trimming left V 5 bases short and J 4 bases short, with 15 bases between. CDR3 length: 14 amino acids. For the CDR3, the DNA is TGTGCCAGCAGCCCGCCGAAGGCCCGGTACGAGCAGTACTTC. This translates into CASSPPKARYEQYF.

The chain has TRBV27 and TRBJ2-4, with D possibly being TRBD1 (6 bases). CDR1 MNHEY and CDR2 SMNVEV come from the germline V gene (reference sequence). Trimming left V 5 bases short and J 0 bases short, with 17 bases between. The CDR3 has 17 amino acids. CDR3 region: CASSSNRQVLAKNIQYF. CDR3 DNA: TGTGCCAGCAGTAGCAACCGACAGGTTCTAGCCAAAAACATTCAGTACTTC.

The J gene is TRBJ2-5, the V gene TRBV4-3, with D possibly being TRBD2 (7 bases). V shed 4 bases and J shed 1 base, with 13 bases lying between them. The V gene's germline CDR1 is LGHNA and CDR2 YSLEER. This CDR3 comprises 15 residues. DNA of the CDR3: TGCGCCAGCAGCCGGGGGAGGGGGGCCCAAGAGACCCAGTACTTC. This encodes CASSRGRGAQETQYF.

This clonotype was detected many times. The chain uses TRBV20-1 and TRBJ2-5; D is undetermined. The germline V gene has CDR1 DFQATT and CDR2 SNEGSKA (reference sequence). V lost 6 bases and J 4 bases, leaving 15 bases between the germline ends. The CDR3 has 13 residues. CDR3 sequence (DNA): TGCAGTGCACCCTCCGCGTCGGGAGAGACCCAGTACTTC. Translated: CSAPSASGETQYF.

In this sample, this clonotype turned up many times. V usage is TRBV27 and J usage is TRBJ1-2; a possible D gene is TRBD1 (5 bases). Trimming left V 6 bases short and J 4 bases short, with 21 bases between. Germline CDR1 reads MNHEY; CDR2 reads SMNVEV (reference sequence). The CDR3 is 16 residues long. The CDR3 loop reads CASSSRWGTQGYGYTF. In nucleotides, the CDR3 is TGTGCCAGCAGCTCAAGATGGGGCACTCAGGGCTATGGCTACACCTTC.

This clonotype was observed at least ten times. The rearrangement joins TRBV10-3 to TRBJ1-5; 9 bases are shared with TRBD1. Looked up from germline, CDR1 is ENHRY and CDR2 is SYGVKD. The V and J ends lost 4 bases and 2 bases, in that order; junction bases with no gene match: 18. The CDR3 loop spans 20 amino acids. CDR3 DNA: TGTGCCATCAGTGGCTTGCCGGGACAGGGAATTCGTATTGGCAATCAGCCCCAGCATTTT. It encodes CAISGLPGQGIRIGNQPQHF.

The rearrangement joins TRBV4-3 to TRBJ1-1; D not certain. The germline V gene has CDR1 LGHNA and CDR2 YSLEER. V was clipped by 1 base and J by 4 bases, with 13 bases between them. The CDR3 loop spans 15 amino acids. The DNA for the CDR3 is TGCGCCAGCAGCCAAGCCCCTCTGCTGGGCACTGAAGCTTTCTTT. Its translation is CASSQAPLLGTEAFF.

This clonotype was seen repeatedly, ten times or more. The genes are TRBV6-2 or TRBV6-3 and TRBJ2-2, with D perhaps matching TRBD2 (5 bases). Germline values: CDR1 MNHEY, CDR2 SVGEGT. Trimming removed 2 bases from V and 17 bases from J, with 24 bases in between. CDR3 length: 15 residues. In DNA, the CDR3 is TGTGCCAGCAGTTACGACTCTGTCGGAGACCGGGGAGCTTTTTTT. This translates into CASSYDSVGDRGAFF.

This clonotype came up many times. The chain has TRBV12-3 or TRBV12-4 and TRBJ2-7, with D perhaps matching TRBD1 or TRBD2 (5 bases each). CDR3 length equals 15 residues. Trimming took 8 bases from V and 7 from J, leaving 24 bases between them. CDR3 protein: CASGPTGPSTGEQYF. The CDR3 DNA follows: TGTGCCAGCGGTCCAACAGGACCCTCTACGGGGGAGCAGTACTTC.